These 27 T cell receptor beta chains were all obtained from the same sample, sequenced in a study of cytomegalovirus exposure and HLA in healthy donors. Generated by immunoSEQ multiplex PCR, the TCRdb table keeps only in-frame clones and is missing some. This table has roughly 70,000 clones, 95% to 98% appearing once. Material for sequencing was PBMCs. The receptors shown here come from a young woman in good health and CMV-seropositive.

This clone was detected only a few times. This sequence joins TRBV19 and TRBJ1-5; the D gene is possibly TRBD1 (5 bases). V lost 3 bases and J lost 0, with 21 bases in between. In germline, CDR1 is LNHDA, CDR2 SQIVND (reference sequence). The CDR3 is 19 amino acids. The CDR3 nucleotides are TGTGCCAGTAGTATCTCTTACAGGATACCACTGGGTAGCAATCAGCCCCAGCATTTT. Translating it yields CASSISYRIPLGSNQPQHF.

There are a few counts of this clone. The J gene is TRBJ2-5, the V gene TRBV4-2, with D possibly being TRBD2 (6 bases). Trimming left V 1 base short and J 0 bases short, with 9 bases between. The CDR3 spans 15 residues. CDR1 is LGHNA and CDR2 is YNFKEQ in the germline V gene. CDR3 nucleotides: TGTGCCAGCAGCCAAGGAAGGGACTACCAAGAGACCCAGTACTTC. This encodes CASSQGRDYQETQYF.

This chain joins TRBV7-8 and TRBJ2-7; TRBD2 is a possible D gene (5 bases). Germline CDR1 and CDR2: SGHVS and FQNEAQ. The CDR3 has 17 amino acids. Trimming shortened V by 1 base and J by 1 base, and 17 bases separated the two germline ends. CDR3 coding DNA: TGTGCCAGCAGCTTAGAAGGCGACCCTACTAGATCCTACGAGCAGTACTTC. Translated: CASSLEGDPTRSYEQYF. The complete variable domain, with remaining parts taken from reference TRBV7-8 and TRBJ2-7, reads GAGVSQSPRYKVAKRGQDVALRCDPISGHVSLFWYQQALGQGPEFLTYFQNEAQLDKSGLPSDRFFAERPEGSVSTLKIQRTQQEDSAVYLCASSLEGDPTRSYEQYFGPGTRLTVT.

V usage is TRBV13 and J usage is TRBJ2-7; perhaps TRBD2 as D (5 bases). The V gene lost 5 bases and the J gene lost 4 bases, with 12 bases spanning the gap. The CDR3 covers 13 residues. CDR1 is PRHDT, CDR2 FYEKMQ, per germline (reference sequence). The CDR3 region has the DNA TGTGCCAGCAGCCAAAGCGGCCCTTACGAGCAGTACTTC. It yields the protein CASSQSGPYEQYF.

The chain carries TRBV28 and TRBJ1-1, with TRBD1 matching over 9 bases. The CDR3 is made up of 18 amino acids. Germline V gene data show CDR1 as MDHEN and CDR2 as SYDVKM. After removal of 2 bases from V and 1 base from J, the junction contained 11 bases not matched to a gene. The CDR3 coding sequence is TGTGCCAGCAGTTTACTTCCAGGACAGGGGCCTGAGAACACTGAAGCTTTCTTT. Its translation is CASSLLPGQGPENTEAFF.

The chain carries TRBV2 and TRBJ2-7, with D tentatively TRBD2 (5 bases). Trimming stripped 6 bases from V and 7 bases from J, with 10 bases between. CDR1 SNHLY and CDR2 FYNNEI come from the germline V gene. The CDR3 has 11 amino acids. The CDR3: CASSGVGEQYF. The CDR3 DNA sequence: TGTGCCAGCAGCGGGGTGGGGGAGCAGTACTTC.

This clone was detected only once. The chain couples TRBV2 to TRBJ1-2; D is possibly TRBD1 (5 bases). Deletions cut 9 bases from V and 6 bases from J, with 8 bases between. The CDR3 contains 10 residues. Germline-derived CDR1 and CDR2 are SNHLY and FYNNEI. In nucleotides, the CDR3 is TGTGCCAGTTCAGGGAATGGCTACACCTTC. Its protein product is CASSGNGYTF.

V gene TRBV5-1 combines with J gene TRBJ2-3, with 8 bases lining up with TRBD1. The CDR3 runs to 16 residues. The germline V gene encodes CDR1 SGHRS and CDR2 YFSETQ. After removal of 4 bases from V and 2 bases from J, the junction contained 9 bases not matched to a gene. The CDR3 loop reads CASSPVTGGTTDTQYF. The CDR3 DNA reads TGCGCCAGCAGCCCTGTTACAGGGGGGACCACAGATACGCAGTATTTT.

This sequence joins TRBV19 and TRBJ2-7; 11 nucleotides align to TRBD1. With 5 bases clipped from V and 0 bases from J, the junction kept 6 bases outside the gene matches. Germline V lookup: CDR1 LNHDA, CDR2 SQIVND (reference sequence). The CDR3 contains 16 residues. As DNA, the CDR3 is TGTGCCAGTAGTGGGACGGACAGGGGGCTCTCCTACGAGCAGTACTTC. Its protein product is CASSGTDRGLSYEQYF.

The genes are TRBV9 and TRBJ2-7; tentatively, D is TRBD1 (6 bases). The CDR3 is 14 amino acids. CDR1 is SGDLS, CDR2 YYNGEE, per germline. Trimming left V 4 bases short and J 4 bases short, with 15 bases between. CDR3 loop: CASSPGDTLYEQYF. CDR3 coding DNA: TGTGCCAGCAGCCCAGGGGACACCTTATACGAGCAGTACTTC. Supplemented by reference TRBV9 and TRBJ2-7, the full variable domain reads DSGVTQTPKHLITATGQRVTLRCSPRSGDLSVYWYQQSLDQGLQFLIQYYNGEERAKGNILERFSAQQFPDLHSELNLSSLELGDSALYFCASSPGDTLYEQYFGPGTRLTVT.

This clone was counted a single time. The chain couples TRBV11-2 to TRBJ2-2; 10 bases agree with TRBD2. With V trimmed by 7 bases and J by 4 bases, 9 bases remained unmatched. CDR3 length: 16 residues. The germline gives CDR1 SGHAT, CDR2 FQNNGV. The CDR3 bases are TGTGCCAGCACTTTATTAGCGGGAGGAACCACCGGGGAGCTGTTTTTT. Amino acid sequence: CASTLLAGGTTGELFF.

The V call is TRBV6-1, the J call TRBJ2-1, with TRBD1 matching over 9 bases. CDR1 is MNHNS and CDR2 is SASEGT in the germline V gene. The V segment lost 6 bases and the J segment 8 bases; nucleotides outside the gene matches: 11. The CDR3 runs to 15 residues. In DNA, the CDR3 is TGTGCCAGCAGGTTCTTACAGGGGGCGAAGGATGAGCAGTTCTTC. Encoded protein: CASRFLQGAKDEQFF.

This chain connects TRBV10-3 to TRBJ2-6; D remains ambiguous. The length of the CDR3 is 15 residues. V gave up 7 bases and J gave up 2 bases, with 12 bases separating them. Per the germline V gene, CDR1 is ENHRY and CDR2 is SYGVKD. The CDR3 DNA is TGTGCCATCATGAGTTCCTATGCTGGGGCCAACGTCCTGACTTTC. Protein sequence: CAIMSSYAGANVLTF.

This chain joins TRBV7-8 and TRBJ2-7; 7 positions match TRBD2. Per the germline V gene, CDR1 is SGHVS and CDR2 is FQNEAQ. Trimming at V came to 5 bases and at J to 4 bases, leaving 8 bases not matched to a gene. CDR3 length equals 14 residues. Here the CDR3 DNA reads TGTGCCAGCAGCGTGCTAGCGGATACGTACGAGCAGTACTTC. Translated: CASSVLADTYEQYF.

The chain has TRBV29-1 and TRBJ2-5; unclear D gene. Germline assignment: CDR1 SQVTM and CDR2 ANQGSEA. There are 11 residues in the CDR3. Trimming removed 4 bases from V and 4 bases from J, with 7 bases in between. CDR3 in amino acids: CSVVGRETQYF. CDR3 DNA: TGCAGCGTTGTGGGCCGAGAGACCCAGTACTTC.

The CDR3 sequence: CASSLGSDNSPLHF. In DNA, the CDR3 is TGCGCCAGCAGCTTGGGTTCTGATAATTCACCCCTCCACTTT. The chain links TRBV5-1 to TRBJ1-6, with D unresolved. V was clipped by 0 bases and J by 5 bases, with 6 bases between them. Germline assignment: CDR1 SGHRS and CDR2 YFSETQ. The CDR3 is 14 amino acids.

The CDR3 DNA reads as TGTGCCAGCGGCGTGGACAGGGGAGGGCAAGAGACCCAGTACTTC. This translates into CASGVDRGGQETQYF. This sequence joins TRBV2 and TRBJ2-5, with 9 bases fitting TRBD1. CDR1 and CDR2 (germline): SNHLY, FYNNEI. This CDR3 has 15 residues. The junction had 9 bases not matched to a gene; V was cut back by 8 bases and J by 2 bases.

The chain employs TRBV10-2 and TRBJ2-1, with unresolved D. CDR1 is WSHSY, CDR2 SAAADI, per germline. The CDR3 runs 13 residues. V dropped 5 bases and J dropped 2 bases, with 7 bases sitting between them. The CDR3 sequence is CASSLSAYNEQFF. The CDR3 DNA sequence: TGCGCCAGCAGTCTCTCCGCCTACAATGAGCAGTTCTTC.

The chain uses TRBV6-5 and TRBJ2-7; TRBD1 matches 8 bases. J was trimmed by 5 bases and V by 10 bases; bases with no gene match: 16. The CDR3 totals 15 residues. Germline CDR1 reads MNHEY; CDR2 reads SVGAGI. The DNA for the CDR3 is TGTGCCACTCGAGAGAGGGGGACAGGACAGAACGAGCAGTACTTC. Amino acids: CATRERGTGQNEQYF.

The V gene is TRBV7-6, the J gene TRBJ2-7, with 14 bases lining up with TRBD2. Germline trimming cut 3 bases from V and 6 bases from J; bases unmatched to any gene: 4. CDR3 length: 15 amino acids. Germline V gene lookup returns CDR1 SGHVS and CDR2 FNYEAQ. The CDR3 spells CASSLGTSGSLEQYF. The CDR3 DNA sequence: TGTGCCAGCAGCTTGGGGACTAGCGGGAGTCTCGAGCAGTACTTC. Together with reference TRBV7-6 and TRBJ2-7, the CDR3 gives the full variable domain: GAGVSQSPRYKVTKRGQDVALRCDPISGHVSLYWYRQALGQGPEFLTYFNYEAQQDKSGLPNDRFSAERPEGSISTLTIQRTEQRDSAMYRCASSLGTSGSLEQYFGPGTRLTVT.

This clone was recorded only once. The CDR3 spells CASSLGTGAAADTQYF. Here the CDR3 DNA reads TGTGCCAGTAGTCTCGGGACAGGGGCGGCGGCAGATACGCAGTATTTT. The chain uses TRBV19 and TRBJ2-3; 10 nucleotides agree with TRBD1. Germline loops: CDR1 LNHDA, CDR2 SQIVND (reference sequence). The CDR3 length is 16 residues. With V trimmed by 5 bases and J by 4 bases, 9 bases remained unmatched. Drawing the rest from reference TRBV19 and TRBJ2-3, the complete variable domain is DGGITQSPKYLFRKEGQNVTLSCEQNLNHDAMYWYRQDPGQGLRLIYYSQIVNDFQKGDIAEGYSVSREKKESFPLTVTSAQKNPTAFYLCASSLGTGAAADTQYFGPGTRLTVL.

The CDR3 region has the DNA TGTGCCAGCAGTTTAGGGGCCGGGAATGAAAAACTGTTTTTT. It yields the protein CASSLGAGNEKLFF. This chain connects TRBV28 to TRBJ1-4, with TRBD1 as a possible D gene (5 bases). Germline assignment: CDR1 MDHEN and CDR2 SYDVKM. The CDR3 consists of 14 residues. Trimming left V 2 bases short and J 5 bases short, with 9 bases between.

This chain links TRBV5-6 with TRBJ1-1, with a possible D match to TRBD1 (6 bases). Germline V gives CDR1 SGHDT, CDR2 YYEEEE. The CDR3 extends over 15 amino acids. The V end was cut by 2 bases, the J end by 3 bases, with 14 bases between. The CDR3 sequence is CASSLVGGGYTEAFF. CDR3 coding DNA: TGTGCCAGCAGCTTAGTAGGGGGAGGGTACACTGAAGCTTTCTTT.

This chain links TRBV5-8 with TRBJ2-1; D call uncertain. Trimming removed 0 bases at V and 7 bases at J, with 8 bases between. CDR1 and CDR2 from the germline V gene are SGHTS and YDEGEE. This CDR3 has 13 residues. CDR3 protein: CASSLAGWNEQFF. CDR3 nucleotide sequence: TGTGCCAGCAGCTTGGCCGGGTGGAATGAGCAGTTCTTC. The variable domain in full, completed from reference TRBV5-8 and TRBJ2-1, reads EAGVTQSPTHLIKTRGQQATLRCSPISGHTSVYWYQQALGLGLQFLLWYDEGEERNRGNFPPRFSGRQFPNYSSELNVNALELEDSALYLCASSLAGWNEQFFGPGTRLTVL.

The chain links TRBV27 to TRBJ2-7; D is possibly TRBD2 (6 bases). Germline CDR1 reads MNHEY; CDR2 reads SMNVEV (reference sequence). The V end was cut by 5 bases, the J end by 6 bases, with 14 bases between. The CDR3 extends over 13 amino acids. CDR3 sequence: CASSPGVGVEQYF. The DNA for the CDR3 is TGTGCCAGCAGTCCGGGGGTTGGGGTCGAGCAGTACTTC.

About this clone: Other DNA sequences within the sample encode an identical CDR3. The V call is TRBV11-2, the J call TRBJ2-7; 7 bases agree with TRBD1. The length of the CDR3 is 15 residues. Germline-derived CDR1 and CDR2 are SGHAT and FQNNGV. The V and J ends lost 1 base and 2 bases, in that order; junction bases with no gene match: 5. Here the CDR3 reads CASSLAGGKAYEQYF. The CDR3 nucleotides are TGTGCCAGCAGCTTAGCAGGGGGTAAGGCCTACGAGCAGTACTTC.

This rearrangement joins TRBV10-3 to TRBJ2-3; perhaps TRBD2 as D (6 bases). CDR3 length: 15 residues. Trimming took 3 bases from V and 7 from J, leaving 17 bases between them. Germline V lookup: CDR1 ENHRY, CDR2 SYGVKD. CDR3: CAISDLDQGGNTQYF. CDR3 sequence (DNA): TGTGCCATCAGTGACTTAGACCAGGGAGGAAATACGCAGTATTTT.